Listed here are 24 T cell receptor beta chains from one sample, sequenced in a study of blood T cell repertoires in COVID-19. The repertoire was sequenced with immunoSEQ multiplex PCR; TCRdb's copy has only in-frame clones and lacks some. The sample includes 150,000 to 190,000 clones, around four fifths of them seen just once. What was sequenced was peripheral blood. All receptors come from a woman aged 80 or older with acute or convalescent COVID-19.

This clone was picked up one time. The J gene is TRBJ1-2, the V gene TRBV7-8, with D tentatively TRBD1 (6 bases). The V gene's germline CDR1 is SGHVS and CDR2 FQNEAQ. This CDR3 has 16 residues. The V and J ends lost 3 bases and 5 bases respectively, with 19 bases between them. The CDR3 nucleotides are TGTGCCAGCAGCTTGAGGAGGTCAGGGGATTGGTATGGCTACACCTTC. Translating it yields CASSLRRSGDWYGYTF.

V usage is TRBV5-1 and J usage is TRBJ2-1; tentative D call: TRBD2 (6 bases). This CDR3 is 15 amino acids long. Trimming took 0 bases from V and 5 from J, leaving 12 bases between them. Germline values: CDR1 SGHRS, CDR2 YFSETQ. CDR3 coding DNA: TGCGCCAGCAGCTTGGAAGGGAGGAGGGACAATGAGCAGTTCTTC. Translated: CASSLEGRRDNEQFF. Drawing the rest from reference TRBV5-1 and TRBJ2-1, the complete variable domain is KAGVTQTPRYLIKTRGQQVTLSCSPISGHRSVSWYQQTPGQGLQFLFEYFSETQRNKGNFPGRFSGRQFSNSRSEMNVSTLELGDSALYLCASSLEGRRDNEQFFGPGTRLTVL.

The chain links TRBV4-3 to TRBJ1-2, with D uncertain. CDR1 is LGHNA, CDR2 YSLEER, per germline. V lost 0 bases, J lost 4 bases, and 12 bases lay in between. This CDR3 comprises 15 residues. This chain's CDR3 is CASSQDGQRSYGYTF. The CDR3 coding sequence is TGCGCCAGCAGCCAAGATGGTCAGAGGTCCTATGGCTACACCTTC.

The chain couples TRBV30 to TRBJ1-2, with D uncertain. V was trimmed by 3 bases and J by 6 bases, leaving 14 bases between them. CDR1 is GTSNPN, CDR2 SVGIG, per germline (reference sequence). CDR3 length: 13 amino acids. CDR3 nucleotides: TGTGCCTGGAGCCTAGGCTGGATGGATGGCTACACCTTC. Its translation: CAWSLGWMDGYTF.

The chain carries TRBV18 and TRBJ1-1; tentative D call: TRBD1 (5 bases). The CDR3 is made up of 14 amino acids. CDR1 and CDR2 from the germline V gene are KGHSH and LQKENI. V was pared by 0 bases and J by 7 bases, with 12 bases between. CDR3: CASSPPSFTGEAFF. The CDR3 region has the DNA TGTGCCAGCTCACCACCAAGCTTTACAGGTGAAGCTTTCTTT.

CDR3 residues: CASSVLATDTEAFF. The CDR3 coding sequence is TGTGCCAGCAGCGTCCTAGCGACAGACACTGAAGCTTTCTTT. This chain joins TRBV9 and TRBJ1-1; D may be TRBD1 (5 bases). The germline V gene has CDR1 SGDLS and CDR2 YYNGEE. Trimming removed 2 bases from V and 3 bases from J, with 11 bases in between. The CDR3 totals 14 residues.

The CDR3 reads CASSQDRGSFDQPQHF. CDR3 DNA: TGTGCCAGCTCGCAAGACAGGGGCTCTTTCGATCAGCCCCAGCATTTT. The chain couples TRBV18 to TRBJ1-5, with 8 bases identical to TRBD1. The germline gives CDR1 KGHSH, CDR2 LQKENI. After removal of 6 bases from V and 5 bases from J, the junction contained 12 bases not matched to a gene. The CDR3 totals 16 residues.

The rearrangement joins TRBV6-6 to TRBJ2-7, with TRBD1 matching 10 bases. CDR3 length: 14 residues. J lost 4 bases, V lost 6 bases, and 6 bases had no gene match. Germline values: CDR1 MNHNY, CDR2 SVGAGI (reference sequence). DNA of the CDR3: TGTGCCAGCAGAGACAGACAGGGGGCGTACGAGCAGTACTTC. It translates to CASRDRQGAYEQYF.

The J gene is TRBJ1-2, the V gene TRBV6-6; no clear D gene. Germline CDR1 reads MNHNY; CDR2 reads SVGAGI (reference sequence). Trimming pared 4 bases from V and 3 bases from J, leaving 9 bases between. The CDR3 covers 13 residues. CDR3 sequence: CASSFTAYYGYTF. The CDR3 nucleotides read TGTGCCAGCAGTTTTACAGCTTACTATGGCTACACCTTC.

The J gene is TRBJ2-3, the V gene TRBV5-1; TRBD1 agrees at 7 bases. Germline values: CDR1 SGHRS, CDR2 YFSETQ. Trimming at V came to 5 bases and at J to 1 base, leaving 4 bases not matched to a gene. The CDR3 runs to 14 residues. The CDR3 nucleotides read TGCGCCAGCAGTAAGGGGGCCGGCACAGATACGCAGTATTTT. As protein: CASSKGAGTDTQYF.

The rearrangement joins TRBV7-9 to TRBJ2-2; 7 positions agree with TRBD2. Trimming removed 8 bases from V and 2 bases from J; junction bases left unmatched: 2. This CDR3 is 13 amino acids long. Germline CDR1 and CDR2: SEHNR and FQNEAQ (reference sequence). The CDR3 spells CASRDYNTGELFF. In DNA, the CDR3 is TGTGCCAGCCGGGACTATAACACCGGGGAGCTGTTTTTT.

The rearrangement links TRBV6-6 to TRBJ2-2, with 13 bases that match TRBD2. The CDR3 runs to 16 residues. Germline assignment: CDR1 MNHNY and CDR2 SVGAGI (reference sequence). V trimming: 8 bases; J trimming: 7 bases; junction bases outside the gene matches: 10. This chain's CDR3 is CASYPPGLAGVGELFF. In DNA, the CDR3 is TGTGCCAGCTACCCTCCAGGACTAGCGGGAGTCGGGGAGCTGTTTTTT.

This clone was seen a single time. CDR3 in DNA: TGTGCCAGCAGCGTGACAGGTAAAGGCTACGAGCAGTACTTC. Amino acid sequence: CASSVTGKGYEQYF. The chain has TRBV5-4 and TRBJ2-7; D perhaps matches TRBD1 (6 bases). The V end lost 4 bases, the J end lost 3 bases, and 14 bases lay between the germline ends. CDR1 is SGHNT and CDR2 is YYREEE in the germline V gene (reference sequence). The CDR3 has 14 residues. The full variable domain, its missing parts supplied by reference TRBV5-4 and TRBJ2-7, is ETGVTQSPTHLIKTRGQQVTLRCSSQSGHNTVSWYQQALGQGPQFIFQYYREEENGRGNFPPRFSGLQFPNYSSELNVNALELDDSALYLCASSVTGKGYEQYFGPGTRLTVT.

This rearrangement joins TRBV11-1 to TRBJ2-7, with a tentative D call TRBD2 (6 bases). Germline V gives CDR1 SGHAT, CDR2 FQDESV (reference sequence). Trimming took off 6 bases at V and 0 bases at J, with 15 bases between the two ends. The CDR3 sequence is 15 residues long. CDR3 nucleotides: TGTGCCAGCAGACGAACGGACGGGAGCTCCTACGAGCAGTACTTC. Translating gives CASRRTDGSSYEQYF. Full variable domain (remainder filled in from reference TRBV11-1 and TRBJ2-7): EAEVAQSPRYKITEKSQAVAFWCDPISGHATLYWYRQILGQGPELLVQFQDESVVDDSQLPKDRFSAERLKGVDSTLKIQPAELGDSAMYLCASRRTDGSSYEQYFGPGTRLTVT.

On this clone itself: Different DNA sequences within this sample yield the same CDR3. The rearrangement uses TRBV19 and TRBJ1-6; 9 positions agree with TRBD1. J was trimmed by 6 bases and V by 3 bases; bases with no gene match: 3. The CDR3 spans 15 residues. Germline V gives CDR1 LNHDA, CDR2 SQIVND (reference sequence). The CDR3 bases are TGTGCCAGTAGTATCCAGACAGGGGGTAATTCACCCCTCCACTTT. Translation: CASSIQTGGNSPLHF.

J is TRBJ2-6 and V is TRBV2, with D perhaps matching TRBD2 (5 bases). CDR1 is SNHLY, CDR2 FYNNEI, per germline. V was cut by 5 bases and J by 0 bases, with 17 bases left in between. This CDR3 has 18 amino acids. DNA of the CDR3: TGTGCCAGCAGTATCCGGAGGACTGTAGACTCTGGGGCCAACGTCCTGACTTTC. Its translation: CASSIRRTVDSGANVLTF.

J is TRBJ1-5 and V is TRBV9, with TRBD1 matching 9 bases. Germline assignment: CDR1 SGDLS and CDR2 YYNGEE. The CDR3 sequence is 15 residues long. Trimming took 5 bases from V and 5 from J; bases not matched to a gene: 8. The DNA for the CDR3 is TGTGCCAGCAGTTCGGGACAGGGTTTCGATCAGCCCCAGCATTTT. Residues: CASSSGQGFDQPQHF.

V gene TRBV6-5 combines with J gene TRBJ2-7, with D possibly TRBD2 on 6 matching bases. This CDR3 has 12 amino acids. Germline V gene data show CDR1 as MNHEY and CDR2 as SVGAGI. Trimming removed 10 bases at V and 11 bases at J, with 21 bases between. The CDR3 spells CAINPVGLPEYF. Written as DNA, the CDR3 is TGTGCCATCAACCCGGTGGGACTCCCTGAGTACTTC.

The chain links TRBV4-3 to TRBJ1-5; D uncertain. The V end lost 1 base, the J end lost 2 bases, and 12 bases lay between the germline ends. CDR1 and CDR2 from the germline V gene are LGHNA and YSLEER. This CDR3 contains 16 residues. This CDR3 is CASSQGYAQGNQPQHF. In DNA, the CDR3 is TGCGCCAGCAGCCAAGGGTACGCGCAGGGCAATCAGCCCCAGCATTTT.

V is TRBV11-2 and J is TRBJ1-2; D gene ambiguous. The germline gives CDR1 SGHAT, CDR2 FQNNGV. The length of the CDR3 is 12 residues. Trimming left V 7 bases short and J 8 bases short, with 14 bases between. This CDR3 is CASTEVHRGYTF. The CDR3 DNA sequence: TGTGCCAGCACGGAGGTGCATCGGGGCTACACCTTC.

The V gene is TRBV7-2, the J gene TRBJ2-7, with TRBD2 identical over 8 bases. V lost 4 bases and J lost 2; bases outside the gene matches: 7. From germline, CDR1 is SGHTA and CDR2 FQGNSA. This CDR3 has 15 amino acids. The CDR3: CASSSNVAGPYEQYF. CDR3 in DNA: TGTGCCAGCAGCTCCAACGTAGCGGGGCCCTACGAGCAGTACTTC.

The chain carries TRBV6-2 or TRBV6-3 and TRBJ2-7; 11 bases line up with TRBD1. Germline V gene lookup returns CDR1 MNHEY and CDR2 SVGEGT. V shed 6 bases and J 3 bases; nucleotides not matched to a gene: 7. The length of the CDR3 is 15 residues. CDR3: CASSQDGTGGYEQYF. In nucleotides, the CDR3 is TGTGCCAGCAGCCAAGATGGGACAGGGGGCTACGAGCAGTACTTC.

Only a few counts were recorded for this clone. This chain connects TRBV7-3 to TRBJ2-2; 12 bases are a match to TRBD2. In germline, CDR1 is SGHTA, CDR2 FQGTGA. The junction had 4 bases not matched to a gene; V was cut back by 5 bases and J by 6 bases. The CDR3 loop spans 15 amino acids. This chain's CDR3 is CASSALAGGPGELFF. The CDR3 nucleotides are TGTGCCAGCAGCGCTCTAGCGGGAGGGCCCGGGGAGCTGTTTTTT.

The chain couples TRBV7-9 to TRBJ2-2; 9 nucleotides line up with TRBD1. This CDR3 comprises 15 residues. Per germline, CDR1 SEHNR and CDR2 FQNEAQ (reference sequence). J was trimmed by 5 bases and V by 4 bases; bases with no gene match: 5. The CDR3 DNA reads TGTGCCAGCAGCTGGACAGGGGACTCGACCGGGGAGCTGTTTTTT. Its translation: CASSWTGDSTGELFF.